Each of the 14 T cell receptor beta chains below was sequenced from the same sample in a study of T-cell memory formation after mild COVID-19. MiXCR, applied by TCRdb to the 5' RACE reads, yields one record per CDR3 protein. The sample contains some 150,000 distinct CDR3 sequences, around 25% of which appear only once. The specimen sequenced was PBMCs or a T cell subset sorted from them (not recorded which). These receptor sequences come from an adult woman who had mild COVID-19 (a few samples of this study predate the infection). Cell type and time point are not known.

The rearrangement links TRBV14 to TRBJ1-1, with D hard to call. The CDR3 has 16 residues. Germline loops: CDR1 SGHDN, CDR2 FVKESK. V was cut by 1 base and J by 0 bases, with 12 bases left in between. The CDR3 here is CASSQVPKIMNTEAFF. CDR3 nucleotides: TGTGCCAGCAGCCAAGTTCCTAAGATCATGAACACTGAAGCTTTCTTT. The variable domain in full, with the rest retrieved from reference TRBV14 and TRBJ1-1, is EAGVTQFPSHSVIEKGQTVTLRCDPISGHDNLYWYRRVMGKEIKFLLHFVKESKQDESGMPNNRFLAERTGGTYSTLKVQPAELEDSGVYFCASSQVPKIMNTEAFFGQGTRLTVV.

V gene TRBV14 combines with J gene TRBJ2-2; 12 bases agree with TRBD2. With 1 base clipped from V and 7 bases from J, the junction kept 4 bases outside the gene matches. CDR3 length: 16 residues. Germline-derived CDR1 and CDR2 are SGHDN and FVKESK. The CDR3 protein is CASSQGLAGVLGELFF. CDR3 DNA: TGTGCCAGCAGCCAAGGACTAGCGGGAGTACTCGGGGAGCTGTTTTTT.

This clonotype was recorded a few times. The rearrangement uses TRBV7-9 and TRBJ1-1; D not resolved. Trimming cost V 5 bases and J 2 bases, with 12 bases left between them. Germline V CDR1 and CDR2: SEHNR, FQNEAQ (reference sequence). CDR3 length: 14 amino acids. The CDR3 here is CASSPLPTNTEAFF. The CDR3 bases are TGTGCCAGCAGCCCCCTTCCTACCAACACTGAAGCTTTCTTT.

The rearrangement joins TRBV7-7 to TRBJ2-7; 8 bases are a match to TRBD1. Trimming cost V 4 bases and J 9 bases; bases outside gene matches: 8. CDR1 and CDR2 from the germline V gene are SSHAT and FNYEAQ (reference sequence). This CDR3 is built from 13 residues. CDR3 protein: CASSSDRGSLQYF. As DNA, the CDR3 is TGTGCCAGCAGCTCCGACAGGGGAAGTTTGCAGTACTTC.

The chain couples TRBV24-1 to TRBJ1-5; D not resolved. CDR1 is KGHDR and CDR2 is SFDVKD in the germline V gene. The CDR3 consists of 14 residues. V was pared by 2 bases and J by 7 bases, with 11 bases between. CDR3 in DNA: TGTGCCACCAGTGATTCCGGGGTACGGCAGCCCCAGCATTTT. Translated: CATSDSGVRQPQHF.

The CDR3 spells CASSQVPLATGELFF. In DNA form, the CDR3 reads TGCGCCAGCAGCCAAGTCCCTTTGGCCACCGGGGAGCTGTTTTTT. The chain carries TRBV4-1 and TRBJ2-2; D gene ambiguous. Germline-derived CDR1 and CDR2 are MGHRA and YSYEKL. There are 15 residues in the CDR3. Trimming stripped 1 base from V and 4 bases from J, with 10 bases between.

This clonotype showed up just a few times. The rearrangement links TRBV5-1 to TRBJ1-1; D is possibly TRBD1 (5 bases). Germline V gene sequence: CDR1 SGHRS, CDR2 YFSETQ. V gave up 4 bases and J gave up 1 base, with 11 bases separating them. This CDR3 is 14 amino acids long. In DNA, the CDR3 is TGCGCCAGCAGCATCCGGGGCCCGAACACTGAAGCTTTCTTT. Protein product: CASSIRGPNTEAFF.

The chain employs TRBV7-8 and TRBJ1-5, with no clear D. V lost 3 bases, J lost 0 bases, and 9 bases lay in between. Germline CDR1 is SGHVS and CDR2 is FQNEAQ. The CDR3 has 15 amino acids. CDR3 in amino acids: CASSLGGNSNQPQHF. CDR3 sequence (DNA): TGTGCCAGCAGCTTGGGAGGTAATAGCAATCAGCCCCAGCATTTT.

This clonotype has a handful of counts. CDR3 amino acids: CASSPRGTPYEQYF. The DNA of the CDR3 is TGTGCCAGCAGCCCCAGGGGTACCCCCTACGAGCAGTACTTC. The rearrangement links TRBV7-9 to TRBJ2-7; D perhaps matches TRBD1 (6 bases). The CDR3 extends over 14 amino acids. The ends were cut back, 5 bases at V and 2 bases at J, with 13 bases in the middle. Germline V CDR1 and CDR2: SEHNR, FQNEAQ (reference sequence).

This clonotype was seen only once. The chain couples TRBV6-5 to TRBJ1-1; possibly TRBD1 for D (5 bases). The V gene lost 6 bases and the J gene lost 1 base, with 21 bases spanning the gap. The V gene's germline CDR1 is MNHEY and CDR2 SVGAGI. This CDR3 comprises 17 residues. This CDR3 reads CASSPLIPGTENTEAFF. CDR3 bases: TGTGCCAGCAGCCCATTGATCCCCGGGACGGAGAACACTGAAGCTTTCTTT.

The chain recombines TRBV27 with TRBJ2-5, with D perhaps matching TRBD1 (6 bases). Trimming pared 5 bases from V and 5 bases from J, leaving 15 bases between. CDR3 length: 14 residues. The germline CDR1 and CDR2 sequences are MNHEY and SMNVEV (reference sequence). Here the CDR3 reads CASSVYTRGETQYF. The CDR3 DNA is TGTGCCAGCAGTGTCTACACTAGGGGGGAGACCCAGTACTTC.

This clonotype was counted only a few times. The CDR3 nucleotides read TGTGCCAGTAGTAACTCGCGTGAAGCTTTCTTT. It translates to CASSNSREAFF. This chain connects TRBV19 to TRBJ1-1, with D uncertain. The CDR3 is 11 residues long. The germline V and J ends were trimmed by 4 bases and 7 bases, with 7 bases remaining between them. Germline CDR1 and CDR2: LNHDA and SQIVND (reference sequence).

The V call is TRBV12-3 or TRBV12-4, the J call TRBJ2-2; 7 nucleotides line up with TRBD1. The CDR3 is 17 amino acids. Germline trimming cut 7 bases from V and 3 bases from J; bases unmatched to any gene: 14. The CDR3: CASNNGDSTPDTGELFF. The CDR3 DNA reads as TGTGCCAGCAATAACGGGGACAGTACCCCCGACACCGGGGAGCTGTTTTTT.

This clonotype has only a few counts. The genes are TRBV4-2 and TRBJ2-2; 9 bases line up with TRBD1. The CDR3 is 15 amino acids. CDR1 is LGHNA, CDR2 YNFKEQ, per germline. Trimming at V came to 1 base and at J to 9 bases, leaving 6 bases not matched to a gene. CDR3 bases: TGTGCCAGCAGCCAAGTAGGGACAGGGTTCCGGGAGCTGTTTTTT. This encodes CASSQVGTGFRELFF.